The rows below give T cell receptor beta chains drawn from one sample of a study of blood T cells in healthy people across ages. In TCRdb, the 5' RACE reads were re-called with MiXCR into one record per CDR3 protein. The sample gives 800,000 to 950,000 distinct CDR3 sequences, 35% to 40% of which show up once; 10% to 15% is in the top ten. The sample consisted of blood. These receptors were taken from a man aged 18 to 30 in good health. Both conserved end residues are part of each CDR3. The D gene is left open where the match is weak. Rows may omit the clone size; those that give it use once, few, many or a size class.

cdr3_aa,cdr3_nt,clone_size,d_call,v_call,j_call
CASSQGKSNEKLFF,TGTGCCAGCAGCCAGGGGAAATCTAATGAAAAACTGTTTTTT,few,.,TRBV7-2,TRBJ1-4
CAAARGGTEAFF,TGTGCCGCTGCCCGGGGTGGAACTGAAGCTTTCTTT,.,.,TRBV6-5,TRBJ1-1
CASSTRQAFNQPQHF,TGTGCCAGCAGTACCAGACAGGCCTTCAATCAGCCCCAGCATTTT,.,.,TRBV12-3/TRBV12-4,TRBJ1-5
CASSALPGQGYQETQYF,TGTGCCAGCAGCGCTCTACCGGGACAGGGTTACCAAGAGACCCAGTACTTC,.,TRBD1,TRBV7-2,TRBJ2-5
CASSRGTIYEQYF,TGTGCCAGCAGCCGTGGGACCATCTACGAGCAGTACTTC,few,.,TRBV12-3/TRBV12-4,TRBJ2-7
CASSDYQGNTGELFF,TGTGCCAGCAGTGATTATCAGGGGAACACCGGGGAGCTGTTTTTT,.,.,TRBV25-1,TRBJ2-2
CASSPRSASYEQYF,TGTGCCAGCTCACCACGGTCGGCCTCCTACGAGCAGTACTTC,.,.,TRBV18,TRBJ2-7
CASSHRTLQFF,TGTGCCAGCAGCCATAGGACTTTGCAGTTCTTC,few,.,TRBV14,TRBJ2-1
CASSEYGKAGGGGTQYF,TGTGCCAGCAGTGAATATGGGAAAGCGGGGGGAGGAGGTACGCAGTATTTT,.,TRBD2,TRBV2,TRBJ2-3
CASSLGGKTDTQYF,TGTGCCAGCAGCTTGGGGGGGAAGACAGATACGCAGTATTTT,few,TRBD2,TRBV7-9,TRBJ2-3
CASSPDRNCGYTF,TGTGCCAGCAGCCCAGACAGAAACTGTGGCTACACCTTC,.,.,TRBV7-8,TRBJ1-2
CASSLRGGPDNEQFF,TGCGCCAGCAGCTTGAGGGGGGGGCCGGACAATGAGCAGTTCTTC,.,.,TRBV5-1,TRBJ2-1
CASSLRDSGTRYNEQYF,TGTGCCAGCAGCTTACGGGACTCCGGGACTAGATACAATGAGCAGTACTTC,few,TRBD2,TRBV7-2,TRBJ2-7
CSAAVREETQYF,TGCAGTGCGGCTGTCAGGGAAGAGACCCAGTACTTC,once,.,TRBV20-1,TRBJ2-5
CASSSDRDRGFKSEKLFF,TGTGCCAGCAGCTCAGACCGGGACAGGGGTTTCAAGAGTGAAAAACTGTTTTTT,.,TRBD1,TRBV5-6,TRBJ1-4
CSAPSRLENRDEQYF,TGCAGTGCCCCCTCCCGGCTGGAGAATAGGGATGAGCAGTACTTC,.,.,TRBV20-1,TRBJ2-5
CVSSQEADFYNEQFF,TGCGTCAGCAGCCAAGAAGCGGACTTCTACAATGAGCAGTTCTTC,.,.,TRBV4-3,TRBJ2-1
CASSLAPSGGQGYGYTF,TGTGCCAGCAGCTTAGCGCCCTCGGGCGGACAGGGATATGGCTACACCTTC,.,TRBD1,TRBV7-2,TRBJ1-2
CSVVFGTVQETQYF,TGCAGCGTTGTCTTCGGGACAGTCCAAGAGACCCAGTACTTC,few,TRBD1,TRBV29-1,TRBJ2-5
CASSSPSAAHGYTF,TGTGCCAGCAGCTCCCCCTCGGCGGCCCATGGCTACACCTTC,.,.,TRBV7-2,TRBJ1-2
CASSLREGQPQHF,TGTGCCAGCAGTTTAAGGGAGGGTCAGCCCCAGCATTTT,.,.,TRBV27,TRBJ1-5
CASSKGSLSYGYTF,TGTGCCAGCAGCAAGGGCTCCTTGAGCTATGGCTACACCTTC,many,.,TRBV12-3/TRBV12-4,TRBJ1-2
CSATNLRGQETQYF,TGCAGTGCTACCAATTTGAGGGGGCAAGAGACCCAGTACTTC,many,.,TRBV20-1,TRBJ2-5
CSLRTGASSYGYTF,TGCAGCCTCCGGACAGGGGCCTCCTCCTATGGCTACACCTTC,many,TRBD1,TRBV20-1,TRBJ1-2
CASSKGLRESDEKLFF,TGTGCCAGCAGCAAGGGACTCCGAGAATCGGATGAAAAACTGTTTTTT,.,.,TRBV5-4,TRBJ1-4
CSASVTGTTQETQYF,TGCAGTGCTAGCGTTACCGGGACCACGCAAGAGACCCAGTACTTC,few,.,TRBV20-1,TRBJ2-5
CAIREEPSSYNEQFF,TGTGCCATCAGAGAAGAACCGAGCTCCTACAATGAGCAGTTCTTC,few,.,TRBV10-3,TRBJ2-1
CASSYWTGTYERYF,TGCGCCAGCAGCTACTGGACAGGGACCTACGAGCGGTACTTC,.,TRBD1,TRBV5-1,TRBJ2-4
CASSQGASQGYEQYF,TGCGCCAGCAGCCAAGGAGCCTCCCAGGGCTACGAGCAGTACTTC,few,.,TRBV4-3,TRBJ2-7
CASSLAQSSSYNSPLHF,TGTGCCAGCAGCTTAGCGCAATCAAGCTCCTATAATTCACCCCTCCACTTT,.,.,TRBV7-6,TRBJ1-6
CASSYPVAAPVAYEQYF,TGTGCCAGCAGTTACCCGGTAGCGGCCCCGGTGGCCTACGAGCAGTACTTC,.,.,TRBV6-6,TRBJ2-7
CASSGLRGLHTEAFF,TGTGCCAGCAGTGGACTCAGGGGTTTGCACACTGAAGCTTTCTTT,few,.,TRBV2,TRBJ1-1
CATSASFGQGSPDTQYF,TGTGCCACCAGTGCATCCTTCGGACAGGGGTCTCCAGATACGCAGTATTTT,few,TRBD1,TRBV24-1,TRBJ2-3
CSAPERTSGADTQYF,TGCAGTGCGCCGGAGAGGACTAGCGGAGCAGATACGCAGTATTTT,many,TRBD2,TRBV20-1,TRBJ2-3
CASSQVQGVSYEQYF,TGCGCCAGCAGCCAAGTCCAGGGCGTCTCCTACGAGCAGTACTTC,.,.,TRBV4-1,TRBJ2-7
CASSEFPEGDYGYTF,TGTGCCAGCAGTGAATTTCCCGAAGGGGACTATGGCTACACCTTC,.,.,TRBV2,TRBJ1-2
CSVSKTSGRIETQYF,TGCAGCGTTTCCAAGACTAGCGGGAGAATTGAGACCCAGTACTTC,.,TRBD2,TRBV29-1,TRBJ2-5
CSVEDLGKPNNEQYF,TGCAGCGTTGAAGATCTGGGCAAGCCGAACAATGAGCAGTACTTC,.,.,TRBV29-1,TRBJ2-5
CSAAPSSYNEQFF,TGCAGTGCTGCCCCAAGCTCCTACAATGAGCAGTTCTTC,.,.,TRBV20-1,TRBJ2-1
CASSGGTVADNTEAFF,TGCGCCAGCAGCGGAGGGACAGTTGCGGACAACACTGAAGCTTTCTTT,.,TRBD1,TRBV5-1,TRBJ1-1
CASSELQGTYNEQFF,TGTGCCAGCAGTGAATTACAGGGGACCTACAATGAGCAGTTCTTC,.,TRBD1,TRBV27,TRBJ2-1
CASSLVAGGYGTQFF,TGTGCCAGCAGCTTAGTAGCGGGGGGATATGGGACCCAGTTCTTC,.,TRBD2,TRBV7-2,TRBJ2-1
CASSLRDQYNEQFF,TGCGCCAGCAGCCTTAGGGATCAATACAATGAGCAGTTCTTC,few,.,TRBV5-1,TRBJ2-1
CATLSSFSTDTQYF,TGTGCCACCCTAAGCTCCTTTTCTACAGATACGCAGTATTTT,many,.,TRBV10-3,TRBJ2-3
CASSLLGAGRTDTQYF,TGTGCCAGCAGCTTATTAGGGGCAGGTCGGACAGATACGCAGTATTTT,.,.,TRBV7-6,TRBJ2-3